The subject of this entry is one TCR beta chain. The antigen remains undetermined. The record originates from a study of T cell responses to AZD1222 COVID-19 vaccine. Study results and limitations: An increase in Spike-specific TCR breadth and depth was observed after two AZD1222 doses. Within unmutated variant regions lay the reported targets of nearly half of spike-specific TCRs. The donor group comprised mostly white British people and more females; the analysis possibly underestimated clonal diversity. Spike-wide vaccine-associated CD4 TCRs dominated at 160-218 and 743-854.

Germline loops: CDR1 SGHRS, CDR2 YFSETQ. The ends were cut back, 4 bases at V and 6 bases at J, with 17 bases in the middle. This CDR3 is 14 amino acids long. The protocol was immunoSEQ multiplex PCR, while the TCRdb copy is restricted to in-frame clones and leaves out a portion. This table holds about 73,000 clones, around three quarters found once. The TCR was taken from an adult who received the AZD1222 COVID-19 vaccine. The sample here was peripheral blood, taken 28 days after the second AZD1222 dose. This chain uses TRBV5-1 with TRBJ2-7; D is ambiguous. CDR3 protein: CASSGWEGNGEQYF. CDR3 bases: TGCGCCAGCAGCGGGTGGGAAGGGAACGGCGAGCAGTACTTC.